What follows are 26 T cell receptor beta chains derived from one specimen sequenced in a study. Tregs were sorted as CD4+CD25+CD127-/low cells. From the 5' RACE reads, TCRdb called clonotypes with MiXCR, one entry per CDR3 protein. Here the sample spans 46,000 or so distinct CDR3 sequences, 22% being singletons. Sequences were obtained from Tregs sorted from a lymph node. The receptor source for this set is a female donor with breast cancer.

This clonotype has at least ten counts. CDR3 nucleotide sequence: TGTGCCAGCAGCCAAGACCCCCCCCTAGCGGGAGACTACGAGCAGTACTTC. The encoded protein is CASSQDPPLAGDYEQYF. The chain links TRBV4-2 to TRBJ2-7, with 10 bases that match TRBD2. Germline CDR1 is LGHNA and CDR2 is YNFKEQ. With 0 bases clipped from V and 3 bases from J, the junction kept 8 bases outside the gene matches. The CDR3 length is 17 residues.

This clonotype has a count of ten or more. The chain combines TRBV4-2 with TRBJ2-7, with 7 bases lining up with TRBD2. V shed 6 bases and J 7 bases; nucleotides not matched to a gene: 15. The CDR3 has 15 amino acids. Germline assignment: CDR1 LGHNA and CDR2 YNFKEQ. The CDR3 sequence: CASRHTGTIPQEQYF. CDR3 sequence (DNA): TGTGCCAGCAGACATACCGGGACTATCCCTCAAGAGCAGTACTTC.

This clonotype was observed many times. The CDR3 loop reads CASRRLAGGHDNEQFF. In nucleotides, the CDR3 is TGTGCCAGCAGACGACTAGCGGGAGGCCACGACAATGAGCAGTTCTTC. This rearrangement joins TRBV6-2 or TRBV6-3 to TRBJ2-1, with 13 bases lining up with TRBD2. This CDR3 region has 16 residues. V shed 6 bases and J 5 bases; nucleotides not matched to a gene: 7. Germline assignment: CDR1 MNHEY and CDR2 SVGEGT.

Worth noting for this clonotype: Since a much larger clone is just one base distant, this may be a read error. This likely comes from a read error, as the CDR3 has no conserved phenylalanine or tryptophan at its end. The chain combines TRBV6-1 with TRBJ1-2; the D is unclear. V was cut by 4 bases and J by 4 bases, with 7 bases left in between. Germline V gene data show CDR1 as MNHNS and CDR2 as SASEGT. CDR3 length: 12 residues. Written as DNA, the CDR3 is TGTGCCAGCAGTGGTGTCTTCTATGGCTACACCCTC. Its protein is CASSGVFYGYTL.

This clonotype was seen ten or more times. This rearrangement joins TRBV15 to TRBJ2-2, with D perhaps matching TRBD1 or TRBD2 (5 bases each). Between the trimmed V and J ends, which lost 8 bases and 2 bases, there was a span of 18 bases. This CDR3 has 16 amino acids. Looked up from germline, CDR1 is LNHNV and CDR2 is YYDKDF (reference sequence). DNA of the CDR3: TGTGCCACCGGACATACCGGGACCACAAACACCGGGGAGCTGTTTTTT. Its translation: CATGHTGTTNTGELFF.

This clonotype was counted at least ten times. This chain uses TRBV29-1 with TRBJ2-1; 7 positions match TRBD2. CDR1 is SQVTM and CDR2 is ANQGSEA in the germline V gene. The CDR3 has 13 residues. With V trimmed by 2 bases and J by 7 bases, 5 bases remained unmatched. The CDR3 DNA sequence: TGCAGCGTTGAACATACACTAGCGAATGAGCAGTTCTTC. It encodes CSVEHTLANEQFF.

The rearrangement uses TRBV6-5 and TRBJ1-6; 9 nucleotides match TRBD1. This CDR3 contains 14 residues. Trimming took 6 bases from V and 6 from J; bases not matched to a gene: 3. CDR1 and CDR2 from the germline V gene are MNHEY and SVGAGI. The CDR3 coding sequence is TGTGCCAGCAGACAGGGGGCGGGTAATTCACCCCTCCACTTT. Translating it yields CASRQGAGNSPLHF.

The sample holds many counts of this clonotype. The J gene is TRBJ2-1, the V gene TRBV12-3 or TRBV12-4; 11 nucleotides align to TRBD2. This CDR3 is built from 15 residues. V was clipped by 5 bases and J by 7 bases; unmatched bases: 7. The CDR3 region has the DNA TGTGCCAGCAGTCAACTAGCGGGAGAGTCGAATGAGCAGTTCTTC. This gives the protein CASSQLAGESNEQFF.

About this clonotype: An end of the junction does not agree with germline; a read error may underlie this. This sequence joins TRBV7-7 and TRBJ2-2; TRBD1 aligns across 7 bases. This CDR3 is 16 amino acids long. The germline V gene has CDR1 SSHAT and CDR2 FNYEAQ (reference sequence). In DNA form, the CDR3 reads TGTGCTAGCAGCTTAGTTCCTGGACAGGTCACCGGGGAGCTGTTTTTT. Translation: CASSLVPGQVTGELFF.

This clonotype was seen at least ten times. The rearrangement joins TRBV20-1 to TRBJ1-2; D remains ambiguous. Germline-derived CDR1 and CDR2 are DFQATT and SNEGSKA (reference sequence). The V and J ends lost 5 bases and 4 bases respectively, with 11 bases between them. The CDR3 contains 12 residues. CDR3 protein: CSAVHGPYGYTF. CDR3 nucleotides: TGCAGTGCTGTCCACGGGCCCTATGGCTACACCTTC.

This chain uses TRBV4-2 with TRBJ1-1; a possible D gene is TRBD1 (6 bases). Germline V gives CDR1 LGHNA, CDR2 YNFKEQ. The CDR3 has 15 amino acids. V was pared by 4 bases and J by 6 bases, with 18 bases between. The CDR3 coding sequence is TGTGCCAGCAGCCCGGGGGACAAAGGGAAAGCTGAAGCTTTCTTT. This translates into CASSPGDKGKAEAFF.

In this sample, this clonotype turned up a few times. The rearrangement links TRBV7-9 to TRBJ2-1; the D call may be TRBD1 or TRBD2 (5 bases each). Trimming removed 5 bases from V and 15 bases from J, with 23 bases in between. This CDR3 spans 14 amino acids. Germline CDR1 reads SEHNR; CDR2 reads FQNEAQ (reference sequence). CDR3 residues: CASSPHAVGTYPFF. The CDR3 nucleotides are TGTGCCAGCAGCCCTCACGCGGTAGGGACCTACCCGTTCTTC.

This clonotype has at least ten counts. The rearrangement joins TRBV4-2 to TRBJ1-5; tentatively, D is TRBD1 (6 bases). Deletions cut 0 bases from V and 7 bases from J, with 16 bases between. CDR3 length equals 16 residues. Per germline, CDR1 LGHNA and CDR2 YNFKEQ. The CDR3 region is CASSQDGGQLGQPQHF. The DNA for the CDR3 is TGTGCCAGCAGCCAAGACGGGGGGCAGCTCGGACAGCCCCAGCATTTT.

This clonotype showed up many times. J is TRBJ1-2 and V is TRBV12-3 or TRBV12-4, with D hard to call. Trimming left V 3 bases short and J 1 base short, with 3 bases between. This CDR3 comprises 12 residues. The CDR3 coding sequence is TGTGCCAGCAGTTTCGGTAACTATGGCTACACCTTC. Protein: CASSFGNYGYTF.

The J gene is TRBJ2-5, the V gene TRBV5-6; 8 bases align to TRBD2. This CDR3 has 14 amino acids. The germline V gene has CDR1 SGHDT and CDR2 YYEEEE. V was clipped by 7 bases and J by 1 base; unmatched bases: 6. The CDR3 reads CASVPGTSQETQYF. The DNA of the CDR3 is TGTGCCAGCGTCCCCGGGACTAGCCAAGAGACCCAGTACTTC.

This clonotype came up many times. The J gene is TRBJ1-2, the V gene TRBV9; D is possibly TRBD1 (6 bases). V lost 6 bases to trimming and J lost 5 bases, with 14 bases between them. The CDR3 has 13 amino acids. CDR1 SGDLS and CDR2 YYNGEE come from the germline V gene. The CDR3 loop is CASTPGGGYGYTF. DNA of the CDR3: TGTGCCAGCACCCCCGGAGGGGGGTATGGCTACACCTTC.

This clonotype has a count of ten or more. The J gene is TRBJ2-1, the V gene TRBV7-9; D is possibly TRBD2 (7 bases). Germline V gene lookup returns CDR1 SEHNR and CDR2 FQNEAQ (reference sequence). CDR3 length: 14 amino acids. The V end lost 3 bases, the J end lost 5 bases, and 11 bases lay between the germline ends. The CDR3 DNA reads TGTGCCAGCAGCTTTGTCGGGGGGCACAATGAGCAGTTCTTC. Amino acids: CASSFVGGHNEQFF.

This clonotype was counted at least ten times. CDR3 DNA: TGTGCCAGCAGTTTCCACTATTACGAGCAGTACTTC. Translated, it gives CASSFHYYEQYF. The chain is built from TRBV28 and TRBJ2-7; D ambiguous. Trimming shortened V by 3 bases and J by 4 bases, and 7 bases separated the two germline ends. The CDR3 spans 12 residues. CDR1 is MDHEN, CDR2 SYDVKM, per germline.

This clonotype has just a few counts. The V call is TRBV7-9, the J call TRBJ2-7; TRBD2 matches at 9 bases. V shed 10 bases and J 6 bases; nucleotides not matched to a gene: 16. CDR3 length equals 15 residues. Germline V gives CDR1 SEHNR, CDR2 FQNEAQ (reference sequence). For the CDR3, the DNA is TGTGCCACCAGGTGGGGCGGGAGGGAGGATTCCGAGCAGTACTTC. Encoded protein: CATRWGGREDSEQYF.

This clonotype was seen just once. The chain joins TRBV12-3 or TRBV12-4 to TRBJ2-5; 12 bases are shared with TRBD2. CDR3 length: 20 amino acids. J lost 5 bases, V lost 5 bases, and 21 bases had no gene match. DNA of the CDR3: TGTGCCAGCAGTAGCAGGACAGCCTTCCTAGCGGGAGGGCCCCAGGAGACCCAGTACTTC. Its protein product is CASSSRTAFLAGGPQETQYF.

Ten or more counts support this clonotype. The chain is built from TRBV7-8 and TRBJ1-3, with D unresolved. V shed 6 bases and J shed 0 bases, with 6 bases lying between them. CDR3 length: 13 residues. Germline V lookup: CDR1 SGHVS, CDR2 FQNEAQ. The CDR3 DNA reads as TGTGCCAGCAGTAGGATCTCTGGAAACACCATATATTTT. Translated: CASSRISGNTIYF.

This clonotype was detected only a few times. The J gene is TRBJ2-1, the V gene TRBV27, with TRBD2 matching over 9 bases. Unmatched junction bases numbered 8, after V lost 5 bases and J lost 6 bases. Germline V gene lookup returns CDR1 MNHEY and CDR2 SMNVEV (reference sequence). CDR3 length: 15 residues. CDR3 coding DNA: TGTGCCAGCAGTCTTGGCGGGAGGGTGGGCAATGAGCAGTTCTTC. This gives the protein CASSLGGRVGNEQFF.

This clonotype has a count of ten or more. The CDR3 protein is CASSQSGPGGNEQFF. CDR3 sequence (DNA): TGTGCCAGCAGCCAATCAGGGCCGGGTGGGAATGAGCAGTTCTTC. This chain joins TRBV3-1 and TRBJ2-1; D is possibly TRBD1 (5 bases). The CDR3 contains 15 residues. Trimming shortened V by 2 bases and J by 7 bases, and 15 bases separated the two germline ends. Looked up from germline, CDR1 is LGHDT and CDR2 is YNNKEL (reference sequence).

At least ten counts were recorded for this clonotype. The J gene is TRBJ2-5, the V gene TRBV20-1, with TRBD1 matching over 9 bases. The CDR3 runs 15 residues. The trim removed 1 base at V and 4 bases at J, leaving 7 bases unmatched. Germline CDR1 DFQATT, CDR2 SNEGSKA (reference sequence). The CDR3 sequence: CSARAPGQGGETQYF. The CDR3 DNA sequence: TGCAGTGCTAGAGCTCCGGGACAGGGAGGAGAGACCCAGTACTTC.

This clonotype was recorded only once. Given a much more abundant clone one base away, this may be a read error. CDR3 coding DNA: TGTGCCAGCAGTGAAGGACAGGGGGCAGAGGCCCAGTACTTC. It specifies CASSEGQGAEAQYF. This sequence joins TRBV6-1 and TRBJ2-5; 10 bases map to TRBD1. CDR3 length: 14 amino acids. The V gene's germline CDR1 is MNHNS and CDR2 SASEGT.

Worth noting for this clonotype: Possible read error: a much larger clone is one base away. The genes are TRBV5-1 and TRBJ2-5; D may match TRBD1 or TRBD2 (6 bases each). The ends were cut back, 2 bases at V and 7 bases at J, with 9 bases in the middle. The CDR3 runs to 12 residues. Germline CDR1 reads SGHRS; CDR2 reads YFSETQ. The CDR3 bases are TGCGCCAGCAGCTTAGGGGGGCGGACCCAGTACTTC. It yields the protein CASSLGGRTQYF.